Listed below are T cell receptor beta chains from one sample, sequenced in a study of a mutant IDH1 vaccine in newly diagnosed glioma. TCRdb keeps only in-frame clones here, not all; method: immunoSEQ multiplex PCR. The sample carries some 100,000 clones, 83% recorded once. The source material was PBMCs, sampled from a glioma patient treated with radiotherapy, temozolomide or both. Receptor source: a woman in her forties or fifties with glioma. Both conserved end residues are part of each CDR3. The D gene is left open where the match is weak. Clone sizes are given selectively: once, few, many, or a class where the clone is expanded.

V: TRBV6-5
size: NA
J: TRBJ1-4
length: 14
D: TRBD1
DNA: TGTGCCAGCAGCCCCACAGGGGGTAATGAAAAACTGTTTTTT
CDR3: CASSPTGGNEKLFF

V: TRBV5-1
size: NA
J: TRBJ2-2
length: 14
D: NA
DNA: TGCGCCAGCAGCTTGGACCCAGGGCTCGGGGAGCTGTTTTTT
CDR3: CASSLDPGLGELFF

V: TRBV4-1
size: NA
J: TRBJ2-5
length: 16
D: TRBD1
DNA: TGCGCCAGCAGCCCCGGGACAGGGGGCTTTGCGGAGACCCAGTACTTC
CDR3: CASSPGTGGFAETQYF

V: TRBV7-9
size: NA
J: TRBJ2-1
length: 15
D: TRBD2
DNA: TGTGCCAGCAGCCCCGGGACTAGCGACTTCAATGAGCAGTTCTTC
CDR3: CASSPGTSDFNEQFF

V: TRBV10-3
size: NA
J: TRBJ1-1
length: 14
D: NA
DNA: TGTGCCATCAGTCTCCGGGGCCCGGACACTGAAGCTTTCTTT
CDR3: CAISLRGPDTEAFF

V: TRBV5-6
size: few
J: TRBJ1-1
length: 13
D: TRBD1
DNA: TGTGCCAGCAGCTTTGACAGGGGGACTGAAGCTTTCTTT
CDR3: CASSFDRGTEAFF

V: TRBV6-6
size: NA
J: TRBJ2-2
length: 14
D: TRBD2
DNA: TGTGCCAGCAGCCGACTAGCGTACACCGGGGAGCTGTTTTTT
CDR3: CASSRLAYTGELFF

V: TRBV19
size: NA
J: TRBJ1-5
length: 14
D: NA
DNA: TGTGCCAGTAGTATCCTGGGGGCGAATCAGCCCCAGCATTTT
CDR3: CASSILGANQPQHF

V: TRBV5-1
size: NA
J: TRBJ1-1
length: 14
D: NA
DNA: TGCGCCAGCAGCTTTGCTCGGGGGGAGACTGAAGCTTTCTTT
CDR3: CASSFARGETEAFF

V: TRBV6-1
size: NA
J: TRBJ2-1
length: 13
D: NA
DNA: TGTGCCAGCAGCGATGACTGGTACAATGAGCAGTTCTTC
CDR3: CASSDDWYNEQFF

V: TRBV7-9
size: few
J: TRBJ1-1
length: 14
D: NA
DNA: TGTGCCAGCAGCCCAGAGGCCCCGAACACTGAAGCTTTCTTT
CDR3: CASSPEAPNTEAFF

V: TRBV15
size: NA
J: TRBJ1-2
length: 16
D: NA
DNA: TGTGCCACCAGCAGAGAGGGGGTGATAGGGAACTATGGCTACACCTTC
CDR3: CATSREGVIGNYGYTF

V: TRBV10-3
size: NA
J: TRBJ2-1
length: 15
D: NA
DNA: TGTGCCATCAGTGAGTCTATAGGGGACCACAATGAGCAGTTCTTC
CDR3: CAISESIGDHNEQFF

V: TRBV7-9
size: once
J: TRBJ1-2
length: 12
D: NA
DNA: TGTGCCAGCAGCTTATCCAGCGACGGCTACACCTTC
CDR3: CASSLSSDGYTF

V: TRBV6-1
size: NA
J: TRBJ1-2
length: 14
D: NA
DNA: TGTGCCAGCACCCCGGGCAGTCATAACTATGGCTACACCTTC
CDR3: CASTPGSHNYGYTF

V: TRBV6-5
size: NA
J: TRBJ1-1
length: 13
D: NA
DNA: TGTGCCAGCAGTTACTTTCGGGACACTGAAGCTTTCTTT
CDR3: CASSYFRDTEAFF

V: TRBV25-1
size: NA
J: TRBJ1-3
length: 14
D: NA
DNA: TGTGCCAGCAGTGCCCAAGGAGGGGGAAACACCATATATTTT
CDR3: CASSAQGGGNTIYF

V: TRBV7-2
size: NA
J: TRBJ1-2
length: 13
D: NA
DNA: TGTGCCAGCAGCCCAAGGACCGGTCAGGGCTACACCTTC
CDR3: CASSPRTGQGYTF

V: TRBV11-2
size: NA
J: TRBJ2-6
length: 15
D: NA
DNA: TGTGCCAGCAGCTTCCGGGCCTCTGGGGCCAACGTCCTGACTTTC
CDR3: CASSFRASGANVLTF

V: TRBV9
size: NA
J: TRBJ1-6
length: 15
D: NA
DNA: TGTGCCAGCAGCGCGCTGCCTGACTATAATTCACCCCTCCACTTT
CDR3: CASSALPDYNSPLHF

V: TRBV6-5
size: once
J: TRBJ2-7
length: 16
D: TRBD1
DNA: TGTGCCAGCAGTTACTCCAGGGACAGTTCGTCCTACGAGCAGTACTTC
CDR3: CASSYSRDSSSYEQYF

V: TRBV12-5
size: NA
J: TRBJ2-1
length: 14
D: NA
DNA: TGTGCTAGTGCCTCGTCACAGGGTAAGAATGAGCAGTTCTTC
CDR3: CASASSQGKNEQFF

V: TRBV2
size: NA
J: TRBJ1-4
length: 15
D: TRBD1
DNA: TGTGCCAGCAGTCCATTAGCGACAGGGGGCGGGAAACTGTTTTTT
CDR3: CASSPLATGGGKLFF

V: TRBV5-1
size: NA
J: TRBJ1-1
length: 14
D: NA
DNA: TGCGCCAGCAGCTTGGGGGGGTTGAACACTGAAGCTTTCTTT
CDR3: CASSLGGLNTEAFF

V: TRBV5-1
size: NA
J: TRBJ2-3
length: 12
D: NA
DNA: TGCGCCAGCAGCCTAACTCAAGATACGCAGTATTTT
CDR3: CASSLTQDTQYF